This entry is about one TCR beta chain. This CDR3 comprises 14 residues. Looked up from germline, CDR1 is SEHNR and CDR2 is FQNEAQ (reference sequence). Trimming took 5 bases from V and 7 from J; bases not matched to a gene: 7. Primed by a sample-barcoded 5' primer and a J-beta primer mix, a second PCR proceeded for 7 to 11 cycles. TCRdb independently ran MiXCR on the 5' RACE reads; one entry per CDR3 protein. Among about 640,000 distinct CDR3 sequences listed, 58% were seen once. The entry originates in a study of blood T cells in healthy people across ages. The sample comprised blood. The origin of this receptor is a man aged 55 to 70 in good health. The chain uses TRBV7-9 and TRBJ2-4, with TRBD1 matching 8 bases. CDR3 sequence reads: CASSARTGSNIQYF. The DNA for the CDR3 is TGTGCCAGCAGCGCCCGGACAGGGAGTAACATTCAGTACTTC.